This TCR beta chain emerged from a study of T cell responses to AZD1222 COVID-19 vaccine. Study-level points and caveats: All repertoire sampling was performed exclusively after the peak T cell response. Baseline seropositives among AZD1222 recipients totaled only five to seven. White British people made up most donors, females outnumbered males, and clonal diversity was possibly underestimated. Spike-wide coverage was observed for vaccine-associated CD4 TCRs, with dominant responses at 160-218 and 743-854.

This table comes from immunoSEQ multiplex PCR, and its TCRdb copy is limited to in-frame clones, with some not included. In the table there are some 150,000 clones, about 91% of which are singletons. Points on this clone: The antigen remains unidentified.

The CDR3 contains 14 residues. Trimming removed 5 bases from V and 6 bases from J, with 13 bases in between. The germline CDR1 and CDR2 sequences are SGHVS and FNYEAQ. The chain joins TRBV7-6 to TRBJ2-2; D might be TRBD1 (5 bases). The sequencing used peripheral blood, collected on day 0 of MenACWY control vaccination. The clonotype originates from an adult in good health. The CDR3 DNA reads TGTGCCAGCAGCACCTTGTGGGGCCCCGGGGAGCTGTTTTTT. It specifies CASSTLWGPGELFF.